This T cell receptor beta chain comes out of a study of OX40 agonist ivuxolimab in advanced cancers. Study overall: Ivuxolimab, an agonistic anti-OX40 (CD134) antibody, was given to patients. Among those enrolled, mean age was 60 years (range about 23 to 90) and over 70% were male. Prior checkpoint blockade (anti-PD-1, anti-PD-L1 or anti-CTLA-4) was permitted; around 39% had it.

General study findings and limits: There were, on average, more expanded clones in CD8+ T cells than in CD4+.

CDR3 size: 16 residues. Germline lookup yields CDR1 MDHEN and CDR2 SYDVKM. Trimming took 2 bases from V and 0 from J, leaving 11 bases between them. In the case of this clone: Its antigen remains unidentified.

The method was immunoSEQ multiplex PCR; TCRdb's version includes in-frame clones alone and lacks a portion of them. The data show more than 65,000 clones, 85% seen once. Sequenced here: CD4+ or CD8+ T cells sorted from blood, sampled in a trial of the OX40 agonist ivuxolimab. The clonotype originates from an adult with an advanced solid tumor such as melanoma, head and neck, liver or kidney cancer. The chain is built from TRBV28 and TRBJ2-4; D may be TRBD1 or TRBD2 (5 bases each). CDR3 bases: TGTGCCAGCAGTTTAGGACGGGACCTAGCCAAAAACATTCAGTACTTC. This gives the protein CASSLGRDLAKNIQYF.